These T cell receptor beta chains were read from a single sample in a study of T cell changes during pregnancy in multiple sclerosis. The data were produced by immunoSEQ multiplex PCR, yet TCRdb's version contains in-frame clones alone and is incomplete. This sample carries more than 100,000 clones, about 90% of them seen once, and the ten largest clones take roughly 0.88%. Sequencing used peripheral blood, obtained after pregnancy. The receptors were sampled from a female donor with multiple sclerosis, enrolled in a pregnancy study. Both conserved end residues are part of each CDR3. The D gene is left open where the match is weak. Clone size is shown for a subset of rows, as once, few, many or a class of expanded clone.

.	TRBV6-5	.	TRBJ2-7	TGTGCCACGAGACCTAGGGGACTCTCCTACGAGCAGTACTTC	CATRPRGLSYEQYF
TRBD2	TRBV29-1	.	TRBJ2-1	TGCAGCGTTGAAGATCGACTAGCGGGAGCCAGGGGGGAGCAGTTCTTC	CSVEDRLAGARGEQFF
TRBD1	TRBV5-1	once	TRBJ1-2	TGCGCCAGCAGCTTGGAGGCAGGGGGCAACTATGGCTACACCTTC	CASSLEAGGNYGYTF
TRBD2	TRBV11-2	.	TRBJ2-2	TGTGCCAGCAGACCCGGGGGGACCGGGGAGCTGTTTTTT	CASRPGGTGELFF
TRBD1	TRBV9	.	TRBJ2-7	TGTGCCAGCAGCCCGGGGACAGAAATTTACGGGCAGTACTTC	CASSPGTEIYGQYF
.	TRBV10-3	.	TRBJ2-7	TGTGCCATCACCAAGTCTCCAGGGGCCTACGGGTCGTACTTC	CAITKSPGAYGSYF
TRBD1	TRBV5-4	.	TRBJ1-1	TGTGCCAGCACTAACAGGGGGAGGGTCACTGAAGCTTTCTTT	CASTNRGRVTEAFF
.	TRBV5-1	.	TRBJ1-6	TGCGCCAGCAGCCGAGGGATCGGCCTCGGGTATAATTCACCCCTCCACTTT	CASSRGIGLGYNSPLHF
.	TRBV4-2	.	TRBJ1-5	TGTGCCAGCAGCCAAGAAAAACTCAGGCAGCCCCAGCATTTT	CASSQEKLRQPQHF
.	TRBV11-3	.	TRBJ1-2	TGTGCCAGCAGCTTTTGGGAGGCTAAATCGACTGGCTACACCTTC	CASSFWEAKSTGYTF
TRBD2	TRBV6-4	.	TRBJ2-3	TGTGCCAGCAGTGTCCGTAGCGGGATTAGCACAGATACGCAGTATTTT	CASSVRSGISTDTQYF
.	TRBV27	.	TRBJ2-1	TGTGCCAGCAGTTTCTCGAGGGAGGCCTACAATGAGCAGTTCTTC	CASSFSREAYNEQFF
.	TRBV12-2	.	TRBJ2-7	TGTGCAAGTCGTTCTAGGGGGGGACACCTCTACGAGCAGTACTTC	CASRSRGGHLYEQYF
.	TRBV28	once	TRBJ1-2	TGTGCCAGCATGGCTCCGCGCGGGGGGGATTATGGCTACACCTTC	CASMAPRGGDYGYTF
.	TRBV27	once	TRBJ2-5	TGTGCCAGCAGCTCTCTAAGGAGGGGAGAGACCCAGTACTTC	CASSSLRRGETQYF
TRBD1	TRBV19	few	TRBJ1-2	TGTGCCAGTAGTCTACAGGGGACCCCTAACTATGGCTACACCTTC	CASSLQGTPNYGYTF
TRBD2	TRBV4-3	.	TRBJ2-2	TGCGCCAGCAGCCAAGATATCGGGGCGGGGGGGCTTACCGGGGAGCTGTTTTTT	CASSQDIGAGGLTGELFF
TRBD2	TRBV4-2	.	TRBJ2-1	TGTGCCAGCAGCTACGGGGGGGAGAGCTCCTACAATGAGCAGTTCTTC	CASSYGGESSYNEQFF
.	TRBV9	.	TRBJ2-3	TGTGCCAGCAGCGTAGTACCCGGTAGCACAGATACGCAGTATTTT	CASSVVPGSTDTQYF
TRBD2	TRBV7-2	once	TRBJ2-5	TGTGCCAGCAGCTTTACTAGCGGGGGGGCCGGAGAGACCCAGTACTTC	CASSFTSGGAGETQYF
TRBD2	TRBV19	.	TRBJ2-2	TGTGCCAGTACCCCAACGGGACTAGCGGAGAGTACCGGGGAGCTGTTTTTT	CASTPTGLAESTGELFF
TRBD2	TRBV19	.	TRBJ2-1	TGTGCCAGTAGTATAGATAGCGGGGGGGCCGCCTACAATGAGCAGTTCTTC	CASSIDSGGAAYNEQFF
TRBD2	TRBV6-5	.	TRBJ2-1	TGTGCCAGCAGTTACCTAACTAGCGGCCCTAGGTGGCAGTTCTTC	CASSYLTSGPRWQFF
.	TRBV19	.	TRBJ2-2	TGTGCCAGTACCCCCGGGGTCGGCAGGAGGAGTGCTGCAAGTGCCGGGGAGCTGTTTTTT	CASTPGVGRRSAASAGELFF
TRBD2	TRBV5-1	.	TRBJ2-2	TGCGCCAGCAGCATGGGACTAGCGGGAGCCGGGGAGCTGTTTTTT	CASSMGLAGAGELFF
.	TRBV9	.	TRBJ1-3	TGTGCCAGCAGCGTAGGAGGAGGGTGGGGAAACACCATATATTTT	CASSVGGGWGNTIYF
TRBD1	TRBV2	.	TRBJ2-3	TGTGCCAGTTGGGACAGTCGGAGCACAGATACGCAGTATTTT	CASWDSRSTDTQYF
TRBD1	TRBV19	.	TRBJ2-6	TGTGCCACTGACAGGGGAGAAGGGGCCAACGTCCTGACTTTC	CATDRGEGANVLTF
TRBD2	TRBV29-1	.	TRBJ2-2	TGCAGCGTTGGCCCGGGACTAGCGGCCGGGGAGCTGTTTTTT	CSVGPGLAAGELFF
TRBD1	TRBV5-4	.	TRBJ1-1	TGTGCCAGCAGCTTTTTCGGACAGGGGGCTCTGAACACTGAAGCTTTCTTT	CASSFFGQGALNTEAFF
.	TRBV19	.	TRBJ1-2	TGTGCCAGTATCAGTCACGATTTGAACTATGGCTACACCTTC	CASISHDLNYGYTF
TRBD1	TRBV7-9	.	TRBJ2-3	TGTGCCAGCAGCGTTCCGGGACAGACCGCTCCCAGGACAGATACGCAGTATTTT	CASSVPGQTAPRTDTQYF
.	TRBV5-4	.	TRBJ2-6	TGTGCCAGCAGCTTGGACAGGGTCCTTTCTGGGGCCAACGTCCTGACTTTC	CASSLDRVLSGANVLTF
.	TRBV20-1	.	TRBJ2-5	TGCAGTGCTAGAGGGGCATGGAACCAGTACTTC	CSARGAWNQYF
.	TRBV4-3	.	TRBJ2-2	TGCGCCAGCAGCCAAGAGCCGCGCGGGGGCCCGAACACCGGGGAGCTGTTTTTT	CASSQEPRGGPNTGELFF
.	TRBV4-2	.	TRBJ2-3	TGTGCCAGCAGCCATCCCAGGGATACGCAGTATTTT	CASSHPRDTQYF
TRBD2	TRBV7-9	.	TRBJ2-1	TGTGCCAGCAGCTTATGGTTGCGGACTAGCGCCTACAATGAGCAGTTCTTC	CASSLWLRTSAYNEQFF
.	TRBV7-3	.	TRBJ2-1	TGTGCCAGCAGCCCCGAGGGACTCCACAATGAGCAGTTCTTC	CASSPEGLHNEQFF
.	TRBV29-1	.	TRBJ2-7	TGCAGCGTTGTCGAGGGGGGGGCCTACGAGCAGTACTTC	CSVVEGGAYEQYF
TRBD2	TRBV7-2	.	TRBJ2-3	TGTGCCAGCAGCTCGGACGGGACTAGCGGGGGTCCGGGCACAGATACGCAGTATTTT	CASSSDGTSGGPGTDTQYF
TRBD1	TRBV6-5	.	TRBJ2-2	TGTGCCAGCAGTTCGGGACAGGGATTGTCCGGGGAGCTGTTTTTT	CASSSGQGLSGELFF
.	TRBV6-1	.	TRBJ1-5	TGTGCCAGCAGGATGACAGTTAGCAATCAGCCCCAGCATTTT	CASRMTVSNQPQHF
.	TRBV4-3	.	TRBJ1-4	TGCGCCAGCAGCCAAGTGACGGCAGGCCTTAATGAAAAACTGTTTTTT	CASSQVTAGLNEKLFF
TRBD1	TRBV7-2	.	TRBJ2-7	TGTGCCAGCAGCACCGGGACAGCACCTTCCTACGAGCAGTACTTC	CASSTGTAPSYEQYF
TRBD1	TRBV2	once	TRBJ1-2	TGTGCCAGCAGTGACCAGGGGGCAGGGGCCTATGGCTACACCTTC	CASSDQGAGAYGYTF
.	TRBV27	.	TRBJ2-7	TGTGCCAGCAGTATCTTTCCTAGCATCGGAGAATACGAGCAGTACTTC	CASSIFPSIGEYEQYF
.	TRBV19	.	TRBJ2-5	TGTGCCAGTAGCGGACCGGGACTCAAGGGAGGAGAGACCCAGTACTTC	CASSGPGLKGGETQYF
.	TRBV5-1	.	TRBJ2-1	TGCGCCAGCAGCCCCAAGGAGGGAGGGGGATACAATGAGCAGTTCTTC	CASSPKEGGGYNEQFF
TRBD1	TRBV5-1	.	TRBJ1-1	TGCGCCAGCAGCTTGCCTCGGACAGGGGGAGGTCACACTGAAGCTTTCTTT	CASSLPRTGGGHTEAFF
TRBD2	TRBV10-2	.	TRBJ2-1	TGCGCCAGCAGTGAGGCGAGCGGGAGTTGGCACAATGAGCAGTTCTTC	CASSEASGSWHNEQFF
.	TRBV7-8	.	TRBJ1-1	TGTGCCAGCAGCTTAAATATTATGAACACTGAAGCTTTCTTT	CASSLNIMNTEAFF
TRBD1	TRBV7-9	.	TRBJ1-2	TGTGCCAGCAGCATTGGACAGGGGGGTAATGGCTACACCTTC	CASSIGQGGNGYTF
.	TRBV7-7	.	TRBJ2-7	TGTGCCAGCAGCCCTTTTTCTGGAGGTGGTGGCAGGTTTGCCTACGAGCAGTACTTC	CASSPFSGGGGRFAYEQYF
TRBD1	TRBV14	.	TRBJ2-7	TGTGCCACCTCGGCACAGGGGGTTCGTCAGCAGTACTTC	CATSAQGVRQQYF
.	TRBV29-1	.	TRBJ1-2	TGCAGCGTGGCAGGAGGCGGCTATGGCTACACCTTC	CSVAGGGYGYTF
.	TRBV18	few	TRBJ2-7	TGTGCCAGCTCCCCAGGGAGCGCCTACGAGCAGTACTTC	CASSPGSAYEQYF
.	TRBV5-4	.	TRBJ1-2	TGTGCCAGCAGTTCCTCAGGGCCTCCTAACTATGGCTACACCTTC	CASSSSGPPNYGYTF
.	TRBV5-1	.	TRBJ1-1	TGCGCCAGCAGCCCCCGACAGGACGGCATACTCACTGAAGCTTTCTTT	CASSPRQDGILTEAFF
.	TRBV6-1	.	TRBJ1-1	TGTGCCAGCAGTTGGGACAAGAACACTGAAGCTTTCTTT	CASSWDKNTEAFF